The sequence of this T cell receptor beta chain was determined in a study of T-cell reconstitution after alpha-beta-depleted transplantation in children. Findings of the study overall: Several hundred expanded graft clones reportedly supplied alpha-beta T cells about two months after transplant.

Trimming shortened V by 0 bases and J by 3 bases, and 6 bases separated the two germline ends. This CDR3 region has 13 residues. CDR1 is SGDLS and CDR2 is YYNGEE in the germline V gene. This clonotype occurred many times. Its specificity is not known. Preparation of the TCRbeta library was carried out with unique molecular identifiers. TCRdb independently ran MiXCR on the PCR reads; one entry per CDR3 protein. Of about 300,000 distinct CDR3 sequences in the sample, 10% are singletons; the top ten hold around 7.5%. V and J are TRBV9 and TRBJ1-2; D gene unclear. This specimen consisted of PBMCs, obtained before TCRalphabeta/CD19-depleted stem cell transplant. This clonotype was obtained from a boy younger than two with acute myeloid leukemia, due to receive a stem cell transplant. The CDR3 DNA sequence: TGTGCCAGCAGCGTAGACAGCGACTATGGCTACACCTTC. Residues: CASSVDSDYGYTF.